This TCR beta chain is from a study of blood T cell repertoires in COVID-19. Study-level information: Acute-phase and convalescent COVID-19 samples originated in the United States, Italy and Spain. Nucleic acid was either cDNA or gDNA, and it came from T cells, B-cell-depleted T cells, or PBMCs.

The CDR3 extends over 17 amino acids. Germline V gives CDR1 SGHRS, CDR2 YFSETQ. V was cut by 1 base and J by 0 bases, with 15 bases left in between. Authors' processing steps: Reference gene primer amplification in the assay estimated nucleated cell counts. Assay used: immunoSEQ multiplex PCR; TCRdb lists only in-frame clones, some missing. V, J and clone size were drawn from that table, and D and trimming were deduced from the DNA. The sample shows about 190,000 clones, approximately 86% of them seen only once. Sequencing was done on a sample of peripheral blood. This chain links TRBV5-1 with TRBJ2-3; maybe TRBD1 (6 bases). The TCR sequence derives from a man aged 25 to 45 with acute or convalescent COVID-19. The CDR3: CASSLYNYGQSTDTQYF. The CDR3 region has the DNA TGCGCCAGCAGCTTGTACAATTATGGACAGAGCACAGATACGCAGTATTTT. The full variable domain, completed using reference TRBV5-1 and TRBJ2-3, is KAGVTQTPRYLIKTRGQQVTLSCSPISGHRSVSWYQQTPGQGLQFLFEYFSETQRNKGNFPGRFSGRQFSNSRSEMNVSTLELGDSALYLCASSLYNYGQSTDTQYFGPGTRLTVL.